This TCR beta chain was found in a study of T cells after yellow fever vaccination. At the level of the study: With SMART-Seq v4 Ultra Low Input, the fractions containing low cell numbers were prepared. Regarding the study as a whole: The study noted that FACS-sorted repertoires could contain abundant clonotypes contaminating from the bulk population. Subsequent booster samples again held most clones from primary vaccination (96% CD4, roughly 91% CD8).

This clonotype was seen a handful of times. Its antigen is as yet unknown. TCRdb reanalysed the 5' RACE reads using MiXCR and keeps one entry per CDR3 protein. In the table there are 250,000 to 350,000 distinct CDR3 sequences, about 6.9% of which are singletons. The ends lost 6 bases at V and 4 bases at J; junction bases unmatched: 8. This CDR3 is 15 amino acids long. The chain employs TRBV12-3 or TRBV12-4 and TRBJ2-5, with 10 positions matching TRBD1. This clonotype originated in a man between 18 and 29 years old who received the YFV17D yellow fever vaccine. The sample in question was PBMCs, obtained approximately 47 days after the first yellow fever vaccination. The DNA of the CDR3 is TGTGCCAGCAGCCAGGGACAGGGGATAGGAGAGACCCAGTACTTC. As protein: CASSQGQGIGETQYF.